This TCR beta chain is drawn from a study of Ad26.COV2.S vaccination and SARS-CoV-2 variants. At the level of the study: Donor allocation was to the COV1001 Ad26.COV2.S trial arm.

The CDR3 totals 16 residues. Germline assignment: CDR1 SEHNR and CDR2 FQNEAQ (reference sequence). V lost 0 bases to trimming and J lost 4 bases; unmatched junction nucleotides: 7. Generated by immunoSEQ multiplex PCR, the TCRdb table keeps only in-frame clones and is missing some. The top ten clones hold more than 10% of a sample with under 550,000 clones, around nine tenths of them seen once. Treatment specified: around 19 received Ad26.COV2.S at low or high dose, single or two shots; several received placebo; per-sample allocation not given. Material that was analyzed had been drawn on day 63 after the first vaccine or placebo injection. In its sample, this clone was seen a few times.

The TCR sequence derives from a person between 18 and 60 years old who received the Ad26.COV2.S COVID-19 vaccine or a placebo. The chain combines TRBV7-9 with TRBJ1-2; 8 bases map to TRBD1. The sample here was peripheral blood, taken in a trial of Ad26.COV2.S vaccine versus placebo. CDR3 region: CASSLAAGGRGYGYTF. In DNA form, the CDR3 reads TGTGCCAGCAGCTTAGCAGCAGGGGGCCGAGGCTATGGCTACACCTTC.